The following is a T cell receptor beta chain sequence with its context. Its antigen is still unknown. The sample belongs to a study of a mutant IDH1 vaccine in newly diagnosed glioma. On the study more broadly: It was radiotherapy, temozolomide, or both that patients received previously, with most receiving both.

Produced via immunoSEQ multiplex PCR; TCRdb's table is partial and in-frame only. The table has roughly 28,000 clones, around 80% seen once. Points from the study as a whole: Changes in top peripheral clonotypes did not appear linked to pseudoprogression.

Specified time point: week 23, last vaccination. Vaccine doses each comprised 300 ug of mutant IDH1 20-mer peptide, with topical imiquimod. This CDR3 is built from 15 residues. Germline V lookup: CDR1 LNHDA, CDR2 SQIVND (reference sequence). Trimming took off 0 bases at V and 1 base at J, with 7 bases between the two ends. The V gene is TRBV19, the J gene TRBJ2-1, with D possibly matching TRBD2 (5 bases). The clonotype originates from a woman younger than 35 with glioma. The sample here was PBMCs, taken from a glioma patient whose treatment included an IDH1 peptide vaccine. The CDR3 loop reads CASSIDPGSYNEQFF. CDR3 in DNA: TGTGCCAGTAGTATAGACCCGGGATCCTACAATGAGCAGTTCTTC.